Each of the 5 T cell receptor beta chains below was sequenced from the same sample in a study of T cells in Graves' hyperthyroidism and ophthalmopathy. Researchers amplified the TCR beta CDR3 regions from RNA transcripts. In the first-round RT-PCR of the TCR CDR3, the HTBI primer set was used. TCRdb used MiXCR to reprocess the multiplex PCR reads, holding one entry per CDR3 protein. The table has almost 600,000 distinct CDR3 sequences, roughly 13% seen once. The sequenced sample consisted of blood. The receptors here all came from a woman aged 25 to 39 with Graves' hyperthyroidism that later progressed to Graves' ophthalmopathy.

The chain employs TRBV20-1 and TRBJ1-1; D remains unclear. This CDR3 comprises 16 residues. Germline CDR1 DFQATT, CDR2 SNEGSKA (reference sequence). The ends were cut back, 5 bases at V and 0 bases at J, with 19 bases in the middle. Written as DNA, the CDR3 is TGCAGTGCTCAAAGGAGGATACCCAAACTGAACACTGAAGCTTTCTTT. Its protein is CSAQRRIPKLNTEAFF.

This clonotype was seen repeatedly, ten times or more. This chain uses TRBV3-1 with TRBJ1-6; D remains unclear. The germline V and J ends were trimmed by 2 bases and 5 bases, with 7 bases remaining between them. Germline CDR1 is LGHDT and CDR2 is YNNKEL (reference sequence). The length of the CDR3 is 14 residues. The CDR3 loop is CASSQKRDNSPLHF. The CDR3 nucleotides read TGTGCCAGCAGCCAAAAAAGGGATAATTCACCCCTCCACTTT.

This clonotype turned up a few times. A much larger clone differs by one base, so this may be a read error. The chain carries TRBV27 and TRBJ2-7, with a weak D call TRBD1 (7 bases). Trimming left V 6 bases short and J 0 bases short, with 12 bases between. Per germline, CDR1 MNHEY and CDR2 SMNVEV (reference sequence). The CDR3 sequence is 14 residues long. The CDR3 spells CASRAGGNSYEQYF. The CDR3 nucleotides are TGTGCCAGCAGGGCAGGGGGGAACTCCTACGAGCAGTACTTC.

In this sample, this clonotype turned up many times. The rearrangement joins TRBV19 to TRBJ2-7, with D possibly being TRBD1 (6 bases). This CDR3 comprises 13 residues. Germline-derived CDR1 and CDR2 are LNHDA and SQIVND (reference sequence). V was cut by 2 bases and J by 7 bases, with 12 bases left in between. CDR3 loop: CASSISDSWEQYF. CDR3 coding DNA: TGTGCCAGTAGTATATCGGACAGCTGGGAGCAGTACTTC.

This clonotype was picked up many times. The V and J genes are TRBV13 and TRBJ2-1, with 7 bases fitting TRBD1. CDR3 size: 14 residues. Germline V gene sequence: CDR1 PRHDT, CDR2 FYEKMQ (reference sequence). V shed 5 bases and J 5 bases; nucleotides not matched to a gene: 6. For the CDR3, the DNA is TGTGCCAGCAGCCCCGGACAGGTTCACAATGAGCAGTTCTTC. Its protein is CASSPGQVHNEQFF.